The clone carrying this TCR beta chain was counted a few times. Antigen: not known. The sample is drawn from a study of cytotoxic CD8 clonotypes in ibrutinib-treated CLL. Findings and caveats of the study: Sample timing was unmatched between remission and later-progressing patients; lymph nodes unstudied. At progression, clonality fell back toward baseline after rising at ibrutinib response. Starting clonality was above that of age-matched healthy donors and tracked circulating CD8+ T-cell counts.

The CDR3 loop spans 13 amino acids. V was pared by 5 bases and J by 14 bases, with 10 bases of the junction left unmatched. Germline assignment: CDR1 SEHNR and CDR2 FQNEAQ (reference sequence). TCRdb's copy holds only in-frame clones and misses some; the assay was immunoSEQ multiplex PCR. This table holds 55,000 to 85,000 clones, approximately 90% found once. Genomic DNA in a quantity of about 2.2 micrograms was derived from cryopreserved PBMCs for TCR beta libraries. Sequenced material: PBMCs, taken after 12 months of ibrutinib treatment. The TCR comes from a human donor with chronic lymphocytic leukemia. V gene TRBV7-9 combines with J gene TRBJ2-1; TRBD2 matches 9 bases. The DNA of the CDR3 is TGTGCCAGCAGCGCACCTACAGCGGGGGGCAAGTTCTTC. As protein: CASSAPTAGGKFF. Using reference TRBV7-9 and TRBJ2-1 for the parts outside the CDR3, the full variable domain is DTGVSQNPRHKITKRGQNVTFRCDPISEHNRLYWYRQTLGQGPEFLTYFQNEAQLEKSRLLSDRFSAERPKGSFSTLEIQRTEQGDSAMYLCASSAPTAGGKFFGPGTRLTVL.